The 10 T cell receptor beta chains in this list originate from one sample, sequenced in a study of T cells in localized non-small cell lung cancer. Measured with immunoSEQ multiplex PCR; TCRdb has only the in-frame clones, and not every one. Of 26,000 or so clones listed, more than 85% are singletons. The sample was peripheral blood, taken before any cancer treatment. The receptors originated from a female donor older than 55 with stage II squamous cell lung carcinoma.

The chain uses TRBV5-4 and TRBJ1-6, with 8 bases fitting TRBD1. The V gene end was trimmed by 4 bases and the J gene end by 8 bases; junction bases not matched to a gene: 11. Germline loops: CDR1 SGHNT, CDR2 YYREEE (reference sequence). CDR3 size: 16 residues. The CDR3 loop reads CASSPGGQGFDSPLHF. In DNA form, the CDR3 reads TGTGCCAGCAGCCCAGGTGGACAGGGCTTCGATTCACCCCTCCACTTT. Full variable domain (rest looked up from reference TRBV5-4 and TRBJ1-6): ETGVTQSPTHLIKTRGQQVTLRCSSQSGHNTVSWYQQALGQGPQFIFQYYREEENGRGNFPPRFSGLQFPNYSSELNVNALELDDSALYLCASSPGGQGFDSPLHFGNGTRLTVT.

The rearrangement uses TRBV7-2 and TRBJ2-7, with 8 bases that match TRBD1. CDR3 size: 14 residues. After removal of 7 bases from V and 7 bases from J, the junction contained 12 bases not matched to a gene. Germline assignment: CDR1 SGHTA and CDR2 FQGNSA. The CDR3 coding sequence is TGTGCCAGCACCCAGGGGGCAGTCCCGATGGAGCAGTACTTC. It is translated as CASTQGAVPMEQYF.

This clone was counted a single time. The chain couples TRBV5-1 to TRBJ1-4, with 7 positions matching TRBD1. V trimming: 0 bases; J trimming: 8 bases; junction bases outside the gene matches: 4. In germline, CDR1 is SGHRS, CDR2 YFSETQ. CDR3 length: 14 residues. DNA of the CDR3: TGCGCCAGCAGCTTGGAGAGGGGGCGGGAAAAACTGTTTTTT. Amino acids: CASSLERGREKLFF.

This chain connects TRBV7-2 to TRBJ2-1; 11 bases are shared with TRBD2. The CDR3 has 15 residues. Germline CDR1 and CDR2: SGHTA and FQGNSA. The V segment lost 3 bases and the J segment 7 bases; nucleotides outside the gene matches: 5. CDR3 loop: CASSFTSGSGNEQFF. In DNA, the CDR3 is TGTGCCAGCAGCTTCACTAGCGGGAGTGGAAATGAGCAGTTCTTC.

The V call is TRBV5-6, the J call TRBJ2-1, with D perhaps given as TRBD1 or TRBD2 (5 bases each). The CDR3 runs to 12 residues. V gave up 4 bases and J gave up 8 bases, with 10 bases separating them. Germline-derived CDR1 and CDR2 are SGHDT and YYEEEE. CDR3 in amino acids: CASSQGRYEQFF. CDR3 DNA sequence: TGTGCCAGCAGCCAGGGACGGTATGAGCAGTTCTTC.

This clone showed up just once. The chain joins TRBV2 to TRBJ1-1; no firm D call. The V gene's germline CDR1 is SNHLY and CDR2 FYNNEI. Deletions cut 5 bases from V and 1 base from J, with 5 bases between. CDR3 length: 12 residues. The CDR3 here is CASSLGNTEAFF. CDR3 DNA sequence: TGTGCCAGCAGTCTGGGGAACACTGAAGCTTTCTTT.

This rearrangement joins TRBV18 to TRBJ1-2; TRBD1 matches at 11 bases. V was clipped by 3 bases and J by 6 bases; unmatched bases: 6. The CDR3 has 15 residues. The germline V gene encodes CDR1 KGHSH and CDR2 LQKENI. The CDR3, as DNA: TGTGCCAGCTCACCTCGGACAGGGGGCACAGATGGCTACACCTTC. Its translation: CASSPRTGGTDGYTF.

This clone appeared once. The rearrangement uses TRBV6-5 and TRBJ1-1; no definite D call. Germline V gives CDR1 MNHEY, CDR2 SVGAGI. This CDR3 is 15 amino acids long. The V end was cut by 0 bases, the J end by 0 bases, with 8 bases between. The CDR3 bases are TGTGCCAGCAGTTACTCTGCCAGAATGAACACTGAAGCTTTCTTT. Its translation is CASSYSARMNTEAFF.

The chain's CDR3 is CASTQPTGLAGANVLTF. The CDR3 DNA reads as TGTGCCAGCACCCAACCGACGGGACTGGCTGGGGCCAACGTCCTGACTTTC. The J gene is TRBJ2-6, the V gene TRBV5-5; perhaps TRBD2 as D (6 bases). The CDR3 extends over 17 amino acids. Germline V gene sequence: CDR1 SGHKS, CDR2 YYEKEE (reference sequence). Between the trimmed V and J ends, which lost 6 bases and 2 bases, there was a span of 18 bases.

The chain carries TRBV2 and TRBJ2-7; 8 bases are shared with TRBD2. CDR3 size: 14 residues. V was pared by 3 bases and J by 2 bases, with 3 bases of the junction left unmatched. From germline, CDR1 is SNHLY and CDR2 FYNNEI. Written as DNA, the CDR3 is TGTGCCAGCAGTGAGGAGCGGGGGACCTACGAGCAGTACTTC. It encodes CASSEERGTYEQYF.